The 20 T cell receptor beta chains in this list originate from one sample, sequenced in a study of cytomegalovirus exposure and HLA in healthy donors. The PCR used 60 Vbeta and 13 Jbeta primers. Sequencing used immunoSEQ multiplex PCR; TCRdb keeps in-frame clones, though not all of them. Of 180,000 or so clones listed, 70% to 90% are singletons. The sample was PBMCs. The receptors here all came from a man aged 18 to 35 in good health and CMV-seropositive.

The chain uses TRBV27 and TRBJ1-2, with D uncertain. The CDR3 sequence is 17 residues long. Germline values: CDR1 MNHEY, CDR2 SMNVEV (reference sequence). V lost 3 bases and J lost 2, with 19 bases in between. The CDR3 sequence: CASSFTTGGLLNYGYTF. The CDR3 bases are TGTGCCAGCAGTTTTACGACGGGCGGACTCTTAAACTATGGCTACACCTTC.

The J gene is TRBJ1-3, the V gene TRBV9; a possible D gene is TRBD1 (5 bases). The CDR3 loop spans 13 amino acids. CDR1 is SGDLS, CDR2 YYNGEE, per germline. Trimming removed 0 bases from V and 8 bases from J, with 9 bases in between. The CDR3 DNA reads TGTGCCAGCAGCGTAGAACAGGAACACACCATATATTTT. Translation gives CASSVEQEHTIYF.

The CDR3 here is CASSPPGDTGELFF. CDR3 bases: TGCGCCAGCAGCCCGCCGGGGGACACCGGGGAGCTGTTTTTT. The rearrangement uses TRBV5-1 and TRBJ2-2, with a tentative D call TRBD2 (6 bases). V shed 4 bases and J shed 3 bases, with 10 bases lying between them. This CDR3 is built from 14 residues. CDR1 SGHRS and CDR2 YFSETQ come from the germline V gene.

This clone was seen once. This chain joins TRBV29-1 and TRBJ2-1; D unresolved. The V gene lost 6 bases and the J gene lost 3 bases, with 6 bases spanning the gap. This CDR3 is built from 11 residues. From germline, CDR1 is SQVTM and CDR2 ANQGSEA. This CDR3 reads CSVADYNEQFF. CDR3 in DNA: TGCAGCGTCGCAGACTACAATGAGCAGTTCTTC.

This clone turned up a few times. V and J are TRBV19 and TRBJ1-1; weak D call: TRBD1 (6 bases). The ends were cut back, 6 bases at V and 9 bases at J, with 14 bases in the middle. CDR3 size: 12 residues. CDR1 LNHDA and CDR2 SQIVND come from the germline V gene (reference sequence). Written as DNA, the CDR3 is TGTGCCAGTAGCGATTTTAGGGACAAAGCTTTCTTT. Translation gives CASSDFRDKAFF.

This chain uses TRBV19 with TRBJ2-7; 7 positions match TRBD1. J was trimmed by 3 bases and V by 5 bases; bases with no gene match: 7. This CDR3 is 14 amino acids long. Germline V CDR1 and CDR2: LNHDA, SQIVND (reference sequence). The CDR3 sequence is CASSAAGGGYEQYF. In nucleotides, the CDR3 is TGTGCCAGTAGTGCCGCAGGGGGTGGCTACGAGCAGTACTTC.

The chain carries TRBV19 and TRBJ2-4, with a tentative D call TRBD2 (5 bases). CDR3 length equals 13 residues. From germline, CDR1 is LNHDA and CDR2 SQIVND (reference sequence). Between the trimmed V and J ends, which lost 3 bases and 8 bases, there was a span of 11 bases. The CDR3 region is CASSIGPRDIQYF. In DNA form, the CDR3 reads TGTGCCAGTAGTATTGGCCCGAGGGACATTCAGTACTTC.

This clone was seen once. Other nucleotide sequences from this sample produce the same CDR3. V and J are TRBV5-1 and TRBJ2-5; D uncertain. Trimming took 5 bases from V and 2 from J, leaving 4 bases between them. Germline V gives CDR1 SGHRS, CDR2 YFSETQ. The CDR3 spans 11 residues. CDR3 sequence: CASSSQETQYF. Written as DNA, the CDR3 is TGCGCCAGCAGTTCGCAAGAGACCCAGTACTTC.

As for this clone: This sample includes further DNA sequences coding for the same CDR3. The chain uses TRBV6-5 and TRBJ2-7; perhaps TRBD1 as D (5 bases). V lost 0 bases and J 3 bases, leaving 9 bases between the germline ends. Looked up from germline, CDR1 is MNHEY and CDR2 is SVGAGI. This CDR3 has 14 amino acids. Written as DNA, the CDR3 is TGTGCCAGCAGTTACTCCCCCCAGGGCTACGAGCAGTACTTC. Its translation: CASSYSPQGYEQYF.

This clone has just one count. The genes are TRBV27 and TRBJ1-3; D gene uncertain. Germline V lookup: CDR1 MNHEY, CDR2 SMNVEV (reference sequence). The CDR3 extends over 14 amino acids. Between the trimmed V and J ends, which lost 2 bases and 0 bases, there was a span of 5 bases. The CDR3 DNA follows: TGTGCCAGCAGTTTAAGCCACTCTGGAAACACCATATATTTT. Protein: CASSLSHSGNTIYF.

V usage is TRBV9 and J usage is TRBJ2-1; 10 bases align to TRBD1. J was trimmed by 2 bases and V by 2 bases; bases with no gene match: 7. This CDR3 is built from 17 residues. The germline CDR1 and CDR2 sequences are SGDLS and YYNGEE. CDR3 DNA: TGTGCCAGCAGCGTCTGGGACAGGGGACCTCCCTACAATGAGCAGTTCTTC. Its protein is CASSVWDRGPPYNEQFF.

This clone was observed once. The CDR3 region has the DNA TGCGCCAGCAGCTTGGGTCCGGGGATGGTGACTAATGAAAAACTGTTTTTT. This sequence encodes CASSLGPGMVTNEKLFF. The chain recombines TRBV5-1 with TRBJ1-4; D remains unclear. CDR1 is SGHRS and CDR2 is YFSETQ in the germline V gene. V shed 0 bases and J shed 2 bases, with 14 bases lying between them. This CDR3 is built from 17 residues.

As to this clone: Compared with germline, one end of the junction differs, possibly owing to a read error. CDR3 sequence: CAGSHKTGTGTSYEQYF. In nucleotides, the CDR3 is TGTGCCGGCAGCCATAAGACCGGGACAGGGACCTCCTACGAGCAGTACTTC. The chain uses TRBV4-2 and TRBJ2-7; TRBD1 matches 9 bases. The germline V gene encodes CDR1 LGHNA and CDR2 YNFKEQ. The CDR3 loop spans 17 amino acids.

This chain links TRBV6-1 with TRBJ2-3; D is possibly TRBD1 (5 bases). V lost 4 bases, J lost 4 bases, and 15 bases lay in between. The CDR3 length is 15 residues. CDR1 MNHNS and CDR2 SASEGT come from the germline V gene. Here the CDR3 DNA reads TGTGCCAGCAGTGGGGCCCAGGGCCGGGCAGATACGCAGTATTTT. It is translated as CASSGAQGRADTQYF.

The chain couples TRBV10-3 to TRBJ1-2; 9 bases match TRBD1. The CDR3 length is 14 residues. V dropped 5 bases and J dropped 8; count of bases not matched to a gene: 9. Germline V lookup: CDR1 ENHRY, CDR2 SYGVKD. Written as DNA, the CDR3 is TGTGCCATCAGTCCCGGGACAGGGCCCGACGGCTACACCTTC. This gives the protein CAISPGTGPDGYTF.

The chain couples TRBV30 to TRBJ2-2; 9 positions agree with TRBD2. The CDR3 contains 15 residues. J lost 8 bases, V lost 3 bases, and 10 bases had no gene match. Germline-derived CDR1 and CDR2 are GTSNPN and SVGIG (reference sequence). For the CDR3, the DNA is TGTGCCTGGAGGGCCCGCGGGGGGGTTCATGGGGAGCTGTTTTTT. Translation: CAWRARGGVHGELFF.

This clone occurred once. In DNA, the CDR3 is TGTGCCAGCAGCGTACTTACAGGATACTATAATTCACCCCTCCACTTT. Protein: CASSVLTGYYNSPLHF. The V gene is TRBV9, the J gene TRBJ1-6; tentatively, D is TRBD1 (5 bases). CDR3 length: 16 residues. V lost 1 base and J 3 bases, leaving 11 bases between the germline ends. CDR1 and CDR2 from the germline V gene are SGDLS and YYNGEE.

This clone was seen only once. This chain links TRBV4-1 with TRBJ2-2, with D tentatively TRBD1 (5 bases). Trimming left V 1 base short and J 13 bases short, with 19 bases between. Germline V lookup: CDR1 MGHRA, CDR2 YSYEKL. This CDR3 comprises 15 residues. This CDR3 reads CASSQAGFEQVGLFF. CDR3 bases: TGCGCCAGCAGCCAAGCAGGGTTTGAACAAGTTGGGCTGTTTTTT.

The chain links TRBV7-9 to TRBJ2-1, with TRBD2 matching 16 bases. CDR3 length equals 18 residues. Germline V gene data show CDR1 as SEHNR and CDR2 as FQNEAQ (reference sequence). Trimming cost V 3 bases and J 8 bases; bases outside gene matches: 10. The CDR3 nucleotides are TGTGCCAGCAGCTTCCGGGAGAAGGGACTAGCGGGGGGGGATGAGCAGTTCTTC. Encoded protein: CASSFREKGLAGGDEQFF. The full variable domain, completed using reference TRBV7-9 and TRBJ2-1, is DTGVSQNPRHKITKRGQNVTFRCDPISEHNRLYWYRQTLGQGPEFLTYFQNEAQLEKSRLLSDRFSAERPKGSFSTLEIQRTEQGDSAMYLCASSFREKGLAGGDEQFFGPGTRLTVL.

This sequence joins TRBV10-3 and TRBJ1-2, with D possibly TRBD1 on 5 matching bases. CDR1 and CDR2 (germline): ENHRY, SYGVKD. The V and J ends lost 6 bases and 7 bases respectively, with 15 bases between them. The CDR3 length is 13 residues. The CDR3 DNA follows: TGTGCCATCAGAGAGGACACGCAGGCTGGCTACACCTTC. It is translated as CAIREDTQAGYTF.